Following are 2 T cell receptor beta chains from one sample sequenced in a study of T cells in localized non-small cell lung cancer (TCRdb year 2020). Library generation was performed with the immunoSEQ multiplex PCR assay. Held by TCRdb, this immuneACCESS table contains in-frame sequences only and omits some clones. Under half of the omission traces to an unresolved V gene where checked; the cause of the rest is unknown. The sample records a few thousand clones, 35% to 40% of which are singletons. Around 19% of the sample rests with the top ten. The source material was lung tumor tissue, sampled before any cancer treatment. These TCRs come from a male donor at least 60 years old with stage I squamous cell lung carcinoma.

The table lists this clone with a few counts. V is TRBV25-1 and J is TRBJ2-1; 8 bases are shared with TRBD1. The CDR3 is made up of 17 amino acids. The V gene's germline CDR1 is MGHDK and CDR2 SYGVNS. J gave up 3 bases and V 1 base, and 8 bases lay outside the gene matches. CDR3 coding DNA: TGTGCCAGCAGTGAATTAGAGGGCAGGGGGCACTACAATGAGCAGTTCTTC. Its translation: CASSELEGRGHYNEQFF.

The J gene is TRBJ1-5, the V gene TRBV18; 8 bases align to TRBD1. Trimming cost V 0 bases and J 5 bases; bases outside gene matches: 0. Looked up from germline, CDR1 is KGHSH and CDR2 is LQKENI. CDR3 length equals 14 residues. CDR3 in DNA: TGTGCCAGCTCACCACCGACAGGGGATCAGCCCCAGCATTTT. Translating it yields CASSPPTGDQPQHF.